These 3 T cell receptor beta chains share one sample of origin, sequenced in a study of blood T cell repertoires in COVID-19. The data were produced by immunoSEQ multiplex PCR, yet TCRdb's version contains in-frame clones alone and is incomplete. The sample records about 160,000 clones, approximately 81% being singletons. The specimen sequenced was peripheral blood. These receptors were taken from a human donor with acute or convalescent COVID-19. The donor label of this sample is uncertain.

This clone was picked up one time. V gene TRBV6-2 or TRBV6-3 combines with J gene TRBJ1-2; 12 bases map to TRBD1. The CDR3 is made up of 18 amino acids. With 4 bases clipped from V and 2 bases from J, the junction kept 11 bases outside the gene matches. Germline V gene sequence: CDR1 MNHEY, CDR2 SVGEGT. The CDR3 DNA is TGTGCCAGCAGTTCACTCCGGGACAGGGGGCGTTGGAACTATGGCTACACCTTC. Residues: CASSSLRDRGRWNYGYTF.

This rearrangement joins TRBV10-1 to TRBJ1-1, with a weak D call TRBD1 (6 bases). With 1 base removed from V and 5 bases from J, the gap between germline ends came to 20 bases. CDR3 size: 17 residues. CDR1 WNHNN and CDR2 SYGVQD come from the germline V gene (reference sequence). The CDR3 sequence is CASSELFGDTPWTEAFF. CDR3 coding DNA: TGCGCCAGCAGTGAGTTGTTTGGGGACACCCCGTGGACTGAAGCTTTCTTT.

The chain carries TRBV7-2 and TRBJ2-3; tentatively, D is TRBD2 (7 bases). Germline CDR1 reads SGHTA; CDR2 reads FQGNSA. The V end lost 1 base, the J end lost 4 bases, and 15 bases lay between the germline ends. The CDR3 totals 16 residues. For the CDR3, the DNA is TGTGCCAGCAGCTTAGATCATCGGGGGGCCGCAGATACGCAGTATTTT. This gives the protein CASSLDHRGAADTQYF.